This TCR beta chain was recorded in a study of OX40 agonist ivuxolimab in advanced cancers. Notes on the study in general: Among the least clonally expanded were partial responders at 0.1-3.0 mg/kg.

Sequencing was performed with immunoSEQ multiplex PCR; in TCRdb, only in-frame clones are kept and a portion is missing. This sample yields 75,000 to 95,000 clones, of which 75% to 95% are seen a single time; under 3% belongs to the top ten. CDR3 size: 16 residues. The V segment lost 6 bases and the J segment 0 bases; nucleotides outside the gene matches: 7. Germline lookup yields CDR1 SGHTA and CDR2 FQGNSA. Comment on this clone: Its specificity is unknown.

The source of this sequence is an adult with an advanced solid tumor such as melanoma, head and neck, liver or kidney cancer. Sequenced here: CD4+ or CD8+ T cells sorted from blood, sampled in a trial of the OX40 agonist ivuxolimab. V usage is TRBV7-2 and J usage is TRBJ2-2, with 7 bases identical to TRBD1. CDR3 in amino acids: CASRRTGAANTGELFF. The CDR3 DNA sequence: TGTGCCAGCAGGCGTACAGGGGCAGCGAACACCGGGGAGCTGTTTTTT.